The clone carrying this TCR beta chain was observed a single time. Its antigen is unidentified. Trimming at V came to 5 bases and at J to 2 bases, leaving 5 bases not matched to a gene. The germline V gene has CDR1 MNHEY and CDR2 SMNVEV (reference sequence). The CDR3 loop spans 15 amino acids. The assay was immunoSEQ multiplex PCR, and TCRdb's table has in-frame clones only and misses some. This sample carries some 77,000 clones, around 86% of them seen once, and the ten largest clones take around 0.99%. This sample is part of a study of OX40 agonist ivuxolimab in advanced cancers. Study in general: The study gave patients intravenous ivuxolimab at 0.01 to 10 mg/kg every 2 weeks. Study-level results: The average count of expanded clones was higher among CD8+ T cells than among CD4+. Specificity for antigen went undetermined in the expanded peripheral T cells.

With baseline, cycle 4 day 1, and cycle 7 day 1 as timepoints, blood was sampled. The chain uses TRBV27 and TRBJ1-4; 7 nucleotides line up with TRBD1. This sequence was found in an adult with an advanced solid tumor such as melanoma, head and neck, liver or kidney cancer. Sample: CD4+ or CD8+ T cells sorted from blood, taken in a trial of the OX40 agonist ivuxolimab. The CDR3 here is CASSPGQTTNEKLFF. The CDR3 DNA sequence: TGTGCCAGCAGTCCGGGACAGACTACTAATGAAAAACTGTTTTTT.